This note documents a single T cell receptor beta chain sequence. Its antigen target is currently unknown. The read stops 3 residues short of the end of the CDR3; the missing end is completed from the germline J gene. This record belongs to a study of T cell clonality in common variable immunodeficiency (dated by TCRdb to between 2014 and 2017). Standard criteria, namely reduction of serum IgG, IgA and/or IgM below the normal range together with specific antibody deficiency, were applied for the diagnosis of CVID. The CVID group comprised 45 or so subjects, 15 or so female and roughly 29 male, aged about 9 to 70 years with a mean age of approximately 42. Most of the CVID patients and most of the healthy controls were of Caucasian heritage. All CVID subjects had received replacement immunoglobulin therapy for at least one year at the time of study participation. At blood collection, none of the CVID subjects was ill or on immunomodulatory or immunosuppressive medication. Heparinized peripheral whole blood samples of about 5 to 8.5 ml were obtained from each donor. Genomic DNA from adults with common variable immune deficiency (CVID) and from healthy adult controls was the source for sequencing TCRbeta CDR3 repertoires. Diluted blood was subjected to density centrifugation over Hypaque 1077 or Ficoll-Paque for isolation of peripheral blood mononuclear cells. Unsorted mononuclear cells served as the source of genomic DNA, which was extracted either by Qiagen column purification or by a centrifugation-based method.

V loses 3 bases of germline sequence and J loses 6 bases, and the interval between the two ends is 12 bases. The germline V gene yields SQVTM for CDR1 and ANQGSEA for CDR2. The CDR3 starts with the cysteine, ends with the phenylalanine, and has 12 residues. The DNA shown is the part of the CDR3 that was read: 27 bases, in frame from base 1. The paper as a whole reports these results and caveats: CVID subjects shared fewer TCRbeta clones with each other than healthy controls did (p < 0.0001). Although equal DNA input was used, an average of about 85,000 unique sequences per sample was obtained for controls, compared with about 30,000 for CVID samples. Patient heterogeneity within the CVID cohort put limits on correlating repertoire features with clinical complications. The authors noted that sequencing repertoires of T cell subpopulations would be needed to clarify what caused the increased clonality in CVID. Fewer deletions and N-nucleotide insertions were reportedly observed in CVID TCRbeta sequences, and highly modified clones with 13 or more V deletions were reportedly absent from CVID TCRbeta sequences. Compared with healthy controls, CVID subjects showed increased TCRbeta clonality (t-test p = 0.018), a feature most characteristic of about a third of subjects.

For sequencing input, CVID and control samples contributed equivalent amounts of genomic DNA. For every sample, a 60 bp segment covering the rearranged TCRbeta CDR3 region was amplified and then sequenced. The immunoSEQ assay, a bias-corrected multiplex PCR combined with high-throughput sequencing, was used for TCRbeta amplification. The authors' analysis ran thus. Each unique nucleotide sequence was treated as a clone and annotated with V, D and J genes, copy number and frequency. Sequences were labeled productive if in frame, and non-productive if out of frame or containing stop codons. As previously described, Shannon's entropy was used to calculate clonality. The predicted amino acid sequences of productive clones were used to derive the mean CDR3 Kyte-Doolittle hydropathy. Scaled V gene usage was hierarchically clustered using Manhattan distance and complete linkage with the R hclust function. Sharing of clones by CDR3 amino acid sequence was evaluated by resampling 12 repertoires per group over 100 rounds. The repertoires were searched for approximately 70 published EBV-specific TCRbeta sequences and 200 to 300 published CMV-specific TCRbeta sequences. A couple of CVID samples yielding fewer than 10,000 sequences were excluded from analysis, leaving a few dozen CVID repertoires. Not all clones reach the TCRdb copy of this immuneACCESS table, which keeps in-frame sequences only. Checked studies attribute under half of the gap to unresolved V genes and leave the rest unexplained. The V and J calls and clone size come from that table; D and trimming were worked out from the DNA. The sample has 40,000 to 50,000 clones on record, with no singletons. The ten largest clones capture roughly 6% of the sample.

The clonotype originates from a human donor with common variable immunodeficiency. Here the chain combines TRBV29-1 and TRBJ2-7, with a tentative D gene TRBD1 over 5 matching bases. The sample consisted of peripheral blood mononuclear cells. This receptor carries the CDR3 CSVDIGAREQYF. Incomplete CDR3 DNA: TGCAGCGTTGATATAGGGGCCCGCGAG.